The next 3 T cell receptor beta chains were all read from a single sample in a study of Ad26.COV2.S vaccination and SARS-CoV-2 variants. Produced via immunoSEQ multiplex PCR; TCRdb's table is partial and in-frame only. The table includes over 300,000 clones, roughly 85% detected once. The treatment: 15 to 20 received Ad26.COV2.S at low or high dose, single or two shots; roughly five received placebo; per-sample allocation not given. Specimens were obtained on day 63 following the first vaccine or placebo injection. Source: peripheral blood, taken in a trial of Ad26.COV2.S vaccine versus placebo. These TCRs come from a person aged 18-60 years who received the Ad26.COV2.S COVID-19 vaccine or a placebo.

The chain joins TRBV4-1 to TRBJ1-1; no definite D call. V was pared by 2 bases and J by 2 bases, with 9 bases between. Germline CDR1 and CDR2: MGHRA and YSYEKL. The CDR3 has 14 residues. CDR3 residues: CASSQNAVNTEAFF. The DNA of the CDR3 is TGCGCCAGCAGCCAAAACGCGGTTAACACTGAAGCTTTCTTT.

In this sample, this clone turned up once. The chain couples TRBV2 to TRBJ1-4; no firm D call. V was shortened by 1 base and J by 8 bases, with 14 bases between the two germline ends. The CDR3 is made up of 15 amino acids. The germline gives CDR1 SNHLY, CDR2 FYNNEI. The CDR3 reads CASSEEALRGEKLFF. CDR3 sequence (DNA): TGTGCCAGCAGTGAAGAGGCGCTCCGAGGGGAAAAACTGTTTTTT. The variable domain in full, completed from reference TRBV2 and TRBJ1-4, reads EPEVTQTPSHQVTQMGQEVILRCVPISNHLYFYWYRQILGQKVEFLVSFYNNEISEKSEIFDDQFSVERPDGSNFTLKIRSTKLEDSAMYFCASSEEALRGEKLFFGSGTQLSVL.

This clone was detected once. This chain links TRBV18 with TRBJ1-3; possible D gene TRBD1, 6 bases. Trimming left V 4 bases short and J 2 bases short, with 12 bases between. The CDR3 is made up of 15 amino acids. Germline lookup yields CDR1 KGHSH and CDR2 LQKENI. The CDR3 is CASSQQGDPGNTIYF. In DNA form, the CDR3 reads TGTGCCAGCTCACAACAGGGAGACCCTGGAAACACCATATATTTT. The full variable domain, in which reference TRBV18 and TRBJ1-3 provide the parts outside the CDR3, is NAGVMQNPRHLVRRRGQEARLRCSPMKGHSHVYWYRQLPEEGLKFMVYLQKENIIDESGMPKERFSAEFPKEGPSILRIQQVVRGDSAAYFCASSQQGDPGNTIYFGEGSWLTVV.